One sample yielded the 17 T cell receptor beta chains listed below, sequenced in a study of CD8+ T cells in alopecia areata listed by TCRdb under 2018. The library was generated by the immunoSEQ multiplex PCR assay. To provide template for TCR sequencing, every sample had RNA extracted and reverse transcribed into cDNA. The source is immuneACCESS, and TCRdb retained only in-frame sequences with V and J called. Part of the clones is not carried over; for the studies checked, unresolved V genes explain less than half of this, and the remainder is unexplained. Counted in this sample were a few hundred thousand clones; roughly two fifths of them appeared once. The ten largest clonotypes hold 0.45% to 0.55% of the sample. Explained via the paper, the treatment or condition label denotes: oral pan-JAK inhibitor, 5-10 mg twice daily. The sequences come from CD4+ T cells sorted from blood, collected between weeks 30 and 35, from a patient treated with tofacitinib. The receptor source for this set is a human donor with alopecia areata.

This clone has a handful of counts. This chain connects TRBV5-6 to TRBJ2-2, with a possible D match to TRBD1 (6 bases). CDR3 length equals 15 residues. Trimming left V 4 bases short and J 0 bases short, with 10 bases between. Germline CDR1 SGHDT, CDR2 YYEEEE. The CDR3 bases are TGTGCCAGCAGCACGGGACAAACGAACACCGGGGAGCTGTTTTTT. Translated: CASSTGQTNTGELFF.

This chain uses TRBV2 with TRBJ2-2; 8 bases map to TRBD2. V shed 6 bases, J shed 5 bases, and the junction held 8 bases outside the gene matches. The CDR3 contains 15 residues. Germline V gene lookup returns CDR1 SNHLY and CDR2 FYNNEI. CDR3 protein: CASREREGGTGELFF. The CDR3 DNA is TGTGCCAGCAGGGAACGGGAGGGGGGAACCGGGGAGCTGTTTTTT.

The chain couples TRBV6-5 to TRBJ1-2; the match to TRBD1 covers 7 bases. The CDR3 is 14 residues long. V was pared by 6 bases and J by 8 bases, with 12 bases of the junction left unmatched. Germline-derived CDR1 and CDR2 are MNHEY and SVGAGI. The CDR3 DNA sequence: TGTGCCAGCAGCACCACAGGGGATGCGAAGGGCTACACCTTC. This sequence encodes CASSTTGDAKGYTF.

CDR3 loop: CASERNYGYTF. As DNA, the CDR3 is TGTGCCAGCGAAAGAAACTATGGCTACACCTTC. V usage is TRBV25-1 and J usage is TRBJ1-2; D uncertain. Germline values: CDR1 MGHDK, CDR2 SYGVNS. The CDR3 totals 11 residues. V lost 8 bases and J 2 bases, leaving 6 bases between the germline ends.

In DNA form, the CDR3 reads TGCGCCAGCAGCTCTACTAACCAGGCTGAAGCTTTCTTT. It yields the protein CASSSTNQAEAFF. V usage is TRBV5-1 and J usage is TRBJ1-1; no clear D gene. The V end lost 3 bases, the J end lost 6 bases, and 12 bases lay between the germline ends. The CDR3 length is 13 residues. CDR1 is SGHRS and CDR2 is YFSETQ in the germline V gene.

This clone has more than one count but fewer than ten. The genes are TRBV30 and TRBJ1-2; no definite D call. Germline-derived CDR1 and CDR2 are GTSNPN and SVGIG (reference sequence). V was trimmed by 0 bases and J by 8 bases, leaving 19 bases between them. This CDR3 comprises 15 residues. CDR3 sequence reads: CAWSVRHGRIGGYTF. In DNA, the CDR3 is TGTGCCTGGAGTGTACGGCACGGAAGGATCGGAGGCTACACCTTC.

V is TRBV2 and J is TRBJ2-3; D remains unclear. The length of the CDR3 is 14 residues. V was cut by 3 bases and J by 4 bases, with 11 bases left in between. From germline, CDR1 is SNHLY and CDR2 FYNNEI. In nucleotides, the CDR3 is TGTGCCAGCAGTGACACCCCTGGGGCAGATACGCAGTATTTT. Translated: CASSDTPGADTQYF.

This clone was counted a few times. The V and J genes are TRBV29-1 and TRBJ1-3; D is unresolved. The V gene lost 7 bases and the J gene lost 4 bases, with 11 bases spanning the gap. CDR1 is SQVTM, CDR2 ANQGSEA, per germline. CDR3 length: 12 residues. This chain's CDR3 is CSGAGVGNTIYF. The CDR3 DNA is TGCAGCGGGGCTGGGGTCGGAAACACCATATATTTT.

The chain has TRBV6-1 and TRBJ2-1, with D tentatively TRBD1 (5 bases). V lost 2 bases and J 5 bases, leaving 13 bases between the germline ends. From germline, CDR1 is MNHNS and CDR2 SASEGT. The CDR3 extends over 15 amino acids. CDR3: CASSELPGWDNEQFF. The CDR3 DNA is TGTGCCAGCAGTGAACTGCCAGGGTGGGACAATGAGCAGTTCTTC.

V gene TRBV6-1 combines with J gene TRBJ1-2; the D gene is possibly TRBD1 (6 bases). The germline V gene has CDR1 MNHNS and CDR2 SASEGT. The CDR3 spans 13 residues. The V gene lost 6 bases and the J gene lost 4 bases, with 12 bases spanning the gap. The chain's CDR3 is CASSTRDIYGYTF. CDR3 in DNA: TGTGCCAGCAGCACCCGGGACATCTATGGCTACACCTTC.

The V and J genes are TRBV5-1 and TRBJ2-1, with 9 bases fitting TRBD1. Looked up from germline, CDR1 is SGHRS and CDR2 is YFSETQ. Trimming cost V 2 bases and J 10 bases; bases outside gene matches: 10. The CDR3 is made up of 15 amino acids. The CDR3 nucleotides read TGCGCCAGCAGCTTTCCCGGGACAGGGTCGGGCGAGCAGTTCTTC. Translation gives CASSFPGTGSGEQFF.

The rearrangement links TRBV5-3 to TRBJ2-7, with TRBD2 matching 11 bases. Being an ORF, TRBV5-3 has a function that is uncertain. V shed 1 base and J 3 bases; nucleotides not matched to a gene: 12. CDR3 length: 18 residues. The CDR3 region is CARSLRASGGIPHYEQYF. CDR3 bases: TGTGCCAGAAGCTTGCGGGCTAGCGGGGGGATCCCCCACTACGAGCAGTACTTC.

The V gene is TRBV6-1, the J gene TRBJ1-6; the match to TRBD1 covers 9 bases. Trimming at V came to 6 bases and at J to 7 bases, leaving 7 bases not matched to a gene. Germline CDR1 reads MNHNS; CDR2 reads SASEGT. There are 15 residues in the CDR3. The CDR3 DNA follows: TGTGCCAGCAGGGCACAGACAGGGGGAAATTCACCCCTCCACTTT. Residues: CASRAQTGGNSPLHF.

This rearrangement joins TRBV30 to TRBJ1-2; D is ambiguous. V shed 7 bases and J shed 10 bases, with 19 bases lying between them. The germline V gene encodes CDR1 GTSNPN and CDR2 SVGIG (reference sequence). This CDR3 has 12 amino acids. For the CDR3, the DNA is TGTGCCTTAGAGACCGGGCCGCCAACCTACACCTTC. It translates to CALETGPPTYTF.

This rearrangement joins TRBV6-5 to TRBJ1-2, with 9 bases lining up with TRBD1. V lost 6 bases and J lost 7; bases outside the gene matches: 9. Germline V gene sequence: CDR1 MNHEY, CDR2 SVGAGI. The CDR3 contains 14 residues. CDR3 in amino acids: CASSPNRGPVGYTF. In nucleotides, the CDR3 is TGTGCCAGCAGCCCAAACAGGGGGCCGGTTGGCTACACCTTC.

This CDR3 is CASSPKLIRASYNSPLHF. CDR3 bases: TGCGCCAGCAGCCCGAAATTGATAAGGGCGTCCTATAATTCACCCCTCCACTTT. The rearrangement links TRBV4-1 to TRBJ1-6, with D hard to call. Germline assignment: CDR1 MGHRA and CDR2 YSYEKL. The CDR3 covers 18 residues. The V gene lost 4 bases and the J gene lost 1 base, with 17 bases spanning the gap.

This chain links TRBV5-1 with TRBJ1-4; 8 nucleotides agree with TRBD1. Germline-derived CDR1 and CDR2 are SGHRS and YFSETQ. The CDR3 has 15 residues. With 1 base clipped from V and 8 bases from J, the junction kept 7 bases outside the gene matches. In nucleotides, the CDR3 is TGCGCCAGCAGCTTGCCCGGGACAGGTGCCGAAAAACTGTTTTTT. The encoded protein is CASSLPGTGAEKLFF.